The 30 T cell receptor beta chains reported below all come from one sample, sequenced in a study of patients and donors after allogeneic stem cell transplantation. TCRdb analysed the RT-PCR reads with MiXCR anew, one entry per CDR3 protein. The sample lists 410,000 or so distinct CDR3 sequences, 16% occurring once. The sample was blood, either unsorted or a sorted T cell fraction (not recorded which). The receptors shown here come from a human donor who was either an allogeneic HSCT recipient or a stem cell or donor lymphocyte infusion donor (not recorded which). It is not recorded whose cells these are; they may come from a transplant donor.

This clonotype was observed a few times. The chain recombines TRBV9 with TRBJ2-1; D is unclear. V lost 0 bases and J lost 9, with 10 bases in between. Germline V CDR1 and CDR2: SGDLS, YYNGEE. The CDR3 runs to 13 residues. CDR3 sequence (DNA): TGTGCCAGCAGCGTAGGCGTTCTTGCTGAGCAGTTCTTC. As protein: CASSVGVLAEQFF.

J is TRBJ1-2 and V is TRBV19; no clear D gene. In germline, CDR1 is LNHDA, CDR2 SQIVND (reference sequence). The V gene lost 8 bases and the J gene lost 5 bases, with 15 bases spanning the gap. This CDR3 is built from 13 residues. In DNA form, the CDR3 reads TGTGCCAGTTCCCTTGTTAGAGGGTATGGCTACACCTTC. Amino acid sequence: CASSLVRGYGYTF.

The chain is built from TRBV27 and TRBJ2-7; D assignment may be TRBD1 or TRBD2 (5 bases each). Germline V gene sequence: CDR1 MNHEY, CDR2 SMNVEV (reference sequence). V was clipped by 4 bases and J by 2 bases, with 12 bases between them. The CDR3 sequence is 14 residues long. The CDR3 bases are TGTGCCAGCAGTTCGGACGGGGACCCCTACGAGCAGTACTTC. Encoded protein: CASSSDGDPYEQYF.

The V gene is TRBV12-3 or TRBV12-4, the J gene TRBJ1-1, with TRBD1 matching over 7 bases. The CDR3 is made up of 14 amino acids. The V and J ends lost 6 bases and 2 bases, in that order; junction bases with no gene match: 6. CDR3 loop: CASRRGQANTEAFF. The CDR3 DNA sequence: TGTGCCAGCAGACGAGGACAGGCTAACACTGAAGCTTTCTTT.

The V call is TRBV6-1, the J call TRBJ2-2, with 8 bases matching TRBD2. V shed 5 bases, J shed 7 bases, and the junction held 3 bases outside the gene matches. The CDR3 length is 13 residues. From germline, CDR1 is MNHNS and CDR2 SASEGT. CDR3: CASSSGRHGELFF. For the CDR3, the DNA is TGTGCCAGCAGTAGCGGGAGACACGGGGAGCTGTTTTTT.

This chain links TRBV2 with TRBJ2-7; D perhaps matches TRBD1 (6 bases). The germline V gene has CDR1 SNHLY and CDR2 FYNNEI. The CDR3 spans 14 residues. Deletions cut 2 bases from V and 4 bases from J, with 12 bases between. The CDR3 here is CASSEHREIYEQYF. CDR3 bases: TGTGCCAGCAGTGAACACAGGGAGATATACGAGCAGTACTTC.

The rearrangement links TRBV25-1 to TRBJ1-2, with a possible D match to TRBD1 (5 bases). The V end was cut by 0 bases, the J end by 3 bases, with 5 bases between. Germline V gene sequence: CDR1 MGHDK, CDR2 SYGVNS. The CDR3 is made up of 13 amino acids. CDR3 residues: CASSEYRDYGYTF. Written as DNA, the CDR3 is TGTGCCAGCAGTGAATACAGGGACTATGGCTACACCTTC.

This clonotype was detected only a few times. V is TRBV12-3 or TRBV12-4 and J is TRBJ1-1, with D uncertain. The CDR3 has 13 residues. Trimming left V 7 bases short and J 0 bases short, with 9 bases between. In nucleotides, the CDR3 is TGTGCCAGCAATCGGATCATGAACACTGAAGCTTTCTTT. It encodes CASNRIMNTEAFF.

The chain uses TRBV14 and TRBJ2-7; 11 bases line up with TRBD2. V gave up 4 bases and J gave up 4 bases; unmatched junction bases: 21. CDR3 length: 20 residues. CDR1 is SGHDN, CDR2 FVKESK, per germline. The DNA of the CDR3 is TGTGCCAGCAGCCTGCCCCCAGGGGCCCCCGGGACTAGCGGCCTTTACGAGCAGTACTTC. This translates into CASSLPPGAPGTSGLYEQYF.

The chain couples TRBV12-3 or TRBV12-4 to TRBJ2-5; 9 bases align to TRBD1. The junction had 16 bases not matched to a gene; V was cut back by 5 bases and J by 0 bases. The CDR3 consists of 19 residues. The CDR3: CASSLYPVGTGLHQETQYF. In DNA, the CDR3 is TGTGCCAGCAGTCTCTACCCCGTTGGGACAGGGTTGCACCAAGAGACCCAGTACTTC.

The J gene is TRBJ2-1, the V gene TRBV12-5; D is unclear. V lost 3 bases and J lost 12, with 3 bases in between. This CDR3 comprises 9 residues. CDR1 LGHNT and CDR2 FRNRAP come from the germline V gene. The CDR3 spells CASGFPQFF. The DNA of the CDR3 is TGTGCTAGTGGTTTTCCGCAGTTCTTC.

This chain links TRBV9 with TRBJ2-3; 9 positions agree with TRBD2. The J segment lost 4 bases and the V segment lost 0 bases, leaving 12 bases of the junction unmatched. The CDR3 has 18 residues. Germline CDR1 is SGDLS and CDR2 is YYNGEE. The CDR3 nucleotides are TGTGCCAGCAGCGTAGAAGCTAGCGGGACCCACCTCGCAGATACGCAGTATTTT. Its protein is CASSVEASGTHLADTQYF.

This clonotype was seen a few times. J is TRBJ1-5 and V is TRBV11-1; 9 bases are shared with TRBD1. CDR1 is SGHAT and CDR2 is FQDESV in the germline V gene (reference sequence). This CDR3 spans 18 amino acids. After removal of 1 base from V and 1 base from J, the junction contained 8 bases not matched to a gene. The CDR3 loop reads CASSLGTGAVGSNQPQHF. Written as DNA, the CDR3 is TGTGCCAGCAGCTTAGGGACAGGGGCAGTAGGAAGCAATCAGCCCCAGCATTTT.

This clonotype was counted a few times. V is TRBV7-9 and J is TRBJ1-6; D gene uncertain. Trimming removed 1 base at V and 10 bases at J, with 14 bases between. The germline V gene encodes CDR1 SEHNR and CDR2 FQNEAQ (reference sequence). The CDR3 runs 15 residues. The CDR3 nucleotides are TGTGCCAGCAGCTTAGGCCGACAATCTGGATCACCCCTCCACTTT. Its translation: CASSLGRQSGSPLHF.

This clonotype was counted between two and nine times. This chain links TRBV4-1 with TRBJ2-1, with TRBD2 matching 7 bases. The CDR3 sequence is 16 residues long. CDR1 MGHRA and CDR2 YSYEKL come from the germline V gene. The ends lost 4 bases at V and 2 bases at J; junction bases unmatched: 8. CDR3 region: CASSLGGRITYNEQFF. The CDR3 DNA reads as TGCGCCAGCAGCCTGGGGGGGAGGATCACCTACAATGAGCAGTTCTTC.

The rearrangement joins TRBV6-5 to TRBJ1-6; D not resolved. Trimming removed 0 bases at V and 6 bases at J, with 18 bases between. The CDR3 extends over 18 amino acids. CDR1 and CDR2 (germline): MNHEY, SVGAGI. CDR3 loop: CASSYSTLQPLGNSPLHF. The CDR3 DNA reads TGTGCCAGCAGTTACTCGACTCTGCAGCCACTTGGTAATTCACCCCTCCACTTT.

Only a few counts were recorded for this clonotype. The chain is built from TRBV2 and TRBJ2-3, with D possibly matching TRBD2 (6 bases). The length of the CDR3 is 14 residues. Germline V lookup: CDR1 SNHLY, CDR2 FYNNEI. V lost 6 bases and J 4 bases, leaving 14 bases between the germline ends. As DNA, the CDR3 is TGTGCCAGCAGCTCCACTAGCAACCCAGATACGCAGTATTTT. Amino acid sequence: CASSSTSNPDTQYF.

The table lists this clonotype with many counts. The chain recombines TRBV9 with TRBJ1-2; 7 nucleotides agree with TRBD1. The CDR3 runs to 13 residues. Unmatched junction bases numbered 4, after V lost 0 bases and J lost 8 bases. Germline lookup yields CDR1 SGDLS and CDR2 YYNGEE. CDR3 bases: TGTGCCAGCAGCGTAGAGGGGGCGGGAGGCTACACCTTC. Its protein is CASSVEGAGGYTF.

The table lists this clonotype with many counts. The chain is built from TRBV7-2 and TRBJ2-3; 8 bases are shared with TRBD2. The J segment lost 7 bases and the V segment lost 1 base, leaving 4 bases of the junction unmatched. The germline V gene encodes CDR1 SGHTA and CDR2 FQGNSA. The CDR3 extends over 14 amino acids. CDR3 nucleotide sequence: TGTGCCAGCAGCTTAGATGGTAGCGGGAATACGCAGTATTTT. Encoded protein: CASSLDGSGNTQYF.

This sequence joins TRBV24-1 and TRBJ1-4; no definite D call. The germline V and J ends were trimmed by 3 bases and 7 bases, with 17 bases remaining between them. The CDR3 is 16 amino acids. The germline gives CDR1 KGHDR, CDR2 SFDVKD. This CDR3 reads CATSDAIYGRGEKLFF. In DNA form, the CDR3 reads TGTGCCACCAGTGATGCCATCTATGGACGGGGTGAAAAACTGTTTTTT.

This clonotype was detected only a few times. The chain carries TRBV6-2 or TRBV6-3 and TRBJ2-1; 9 nucleotides align to TRBD1. Germline CDR1 is MNHEY and CDR2 is SVGEGT. This CDR3 is 15 amino acids long. The trim removed 6 bases at V and 2 bases at J, leaving 5 bases unmatched. CDR3 residues: CASSATGGAYNEQFF. In DNA, the CDR3 is TGTGCCAGCAGCGCAACAGGGGGCGCCTACAATGAGCAGTTCTTC.

The rearrangement joins TRBV7-2 to TRBJ2-1; D not certain. The CDR3 sequence is 15 residues long. Looked up from germline, CDR1 is SGHTA and CDR2 is FQGNSA. The V end was cut by 5 bases, the J end by 2 bases, with 13 bases between. Here the CDR3 reads CASSLVSSAYNEQFF. In nucleotides, the CDR3 is TGTGCCAGCAGCCTAGTTTCGAGCGCCTACAATGAGCAGTTCTTC.

This chain links TRBV18 with TRBJ2-7, with 8 bases lining up with TRBD2. Per germline, CDR1 KGHSH and CDR2 LQKENI. Germline trimming cut 2 bases from V and 4 bases from J; bases unmatched to any gene: 7. The CDR3 totals 15 residues. The CDR3 region has the DNA TGTGCCAGCTCACCATCCGGACTAGCCCATTACGAGCAGTACTTC. It codes for CASSPSGLAHYEQYF.

V is TRBV3-1 and J is TRBJ2-5, with 9 bases aligning to TRBD2. The length of the CDR3 is 17 residues. Germline V gives CDR1 LGHDT, CDR2 YNNKEL (reference sequence). The J segment lost 6 bases and the V segment lost 1 base, leaving 12 bases of the junction unmatched. This chain's CDR3 is CASSQGVSGGRGKTQYF. The CDR3 DNA is TGTGCCAGCAGCCAAGGGGTTAGCGGGGGACGGGGGAAGACCCAGTACTTC.

This clonotype was detected many times. The V gene is TRBV7-2, the J gene TRBJ1-5; D possibly corresponds to TRBD1 (5 bases). This CDR3 spans 13 amino acids. Germline V CDR1 and CDR2: SGHTA, FQGNSA. Trimming removed 3 bases at V and 4 bases at J, with 7 bases between. In DNA form, the CDR3 reads TGTGCCAGCAGCTTCTGGGGGAATCAGCCCCAGCATTTT. This encodes CASSFWGNQPQHF.

The chain employs TRBV27 and TRBJ2-5; 7 bases agree with TRBD1. V shed 5 bases and J 0 bases; nucleotides not matched to a gene: 9. From germline, CDR1 is MNHEY and CDR2 SMNVEV (reference sequence). CDR3 size: 16 residues. CDR3 nucleotide sequence: TGTGCCAGCAGTCCCCGTCTCACAGGGGACCAAGAGACCCAGTACTTC. Protein product: CASSPRLTGDQETQYF.

This clonotype was recorded a few times. The genes are TRBV4-2 and TRBJ1-3; the D gene is possibly TRBD1 (6 bases). CDR1 LGHNA and CDR2 YNFKEQ come from the germline V gene. Trimming stripped 3 bases from V and 0 bases from J, with 24 bases between. The CDR3 length is 20 residues. The CDR3 protein is CASSQRGQGRSENSGNTIYF. DNA for the CDR3: TGTGCCAGCAGCCAGCGGGGGCAGGGCCGGAGTGAGAACTCTGGAAACACCATATATTTT.

This clonotype occurred many times. The chain employs TRBV4-1 and TRBJ2-1; 9 nucleotides match TRBD2. CDR3 length: 21 amino acids. Germline lookup yields CDR1 MGHRA and CDR2 YSYEKL. The J segment lost 3 bases and the V segment lost 1 base, leaving 19 bases of the junction unmatched. The CDR3 sequence is CASSQGEAGLAWVGDYNEQFF. In nucleotides, the CDR3 is TGCGCCAGCAGCCAAGGGGAGGCTGGACTAGCGTGGGTTGGAGACTACAATGAGCAGTTCTTC.

There are many counts of this clonotype. The chain recombines TRBV3-1 with TRBJ2-7; 7 bases fit TRBD1. With V trimmed by 1 base and J by 9 bases, 3 bases remained unmatched. Germline CDR1 and CDR2: LGHDT and YNNKEL (reference sequence). The length of the CDR3 is 12 residues. CDR3 bases: TGTGCCAGCAGCCAAGGAACAGGGGTGCAGTACTTC. This encodes CASSQGTGVQYF.

The chain couples TRBV15 to TRBJ1-4, with a weak D call TRBD1 (5 bases). Trimming removed 5 bases at V and 4 bases at J, with 20 bases between. The CDR3 spans 17 residues. Looked up from germline, CDR1 is LNHNV and CDR2 is YYDKDF (reference sequence). The CDR3 loop reads CATSEEGLWGLNEKLFF. As DNA, the CDR3 is TGTGCCACCAGCGAGGAGGGGTTATGGGGTCTTAATGAAAAACTGTTTTTT.